The clone carrying this T cell receptor beta chain was counted only a few times. Its antigen is undetermined. This sample was included in a study of blood T cells in healthy people across ages. For the second PCR, which ran for roughly 6 to 12 cycles, a sample-barcoded 5' primer and a J-beta primer mix were used. One entry per CDR3 protein results from TCRdb running MiXCR on the 5' RACE reads. The table lists 600,000 to 650,000 distinct CDR3 sequences, about 53% of them singletons, with 30% to 45% in the top ten. Looked up from germline, CDR1 is SNHLY and CDR2 is FYNNEI. The J segment lost 4 bases and the V segment lost 4 bases, leaving 4 bases of the junction unmatched. This CDR3 comprises 14 residues. Peripheral blood samples of roughly 9.8 milliliters were drawn from each donor. Study results and limitations: Estimates based on one million T cells were treated as lower bounds.

The sample was blood. The receptor's source is a man aged 55 to 70 in good health. The rearrangement joins TRBV2 to TRBJ1-2; TRBD1 matches 9 bases. CDR3 nucleotides: TGTGCCAGCAGTGGGACAGGGGCCGTCTATGGCTACACCTTC. Translating gives CASSGTGAVYGYTF.